This TCR beta chain derives from a study of CD8+CD57+ T cells in acquired aplastic anemia listed by TCRdb under 2018. Context from the whole study: DNA extracted from sorted CD4+ and CD8+ cells had a mean of roughly 3.4 ug, with a range of roughly 0.2 to 27.4 ug. For healthy donor samples, the average read count was about 9.9 million for CD4+ cells and around 12 million for CD8+ cells. General findings and caveats noted by the study authors: No significant difference in CD8+ Simpson's diversity was found between patients and healthy controls (P=0.060). Although around 30 CD8+ CDR3 sequences were shared by patients and controls, these sequences appeared highly expressed in patients and within the immunodominant clones of patients.

Including the terminal cysteine and phenylalanine, the CDR3 comprises 15 residues. The only DNA kept is the CDR3, 45 bases in frame from the first base. For CDR1 and CDR2, the germline V gene lists LGHNT and FRNRAP. V sheds 5 bases and J sheds 3 bases, leaving 15 bases between their ends. In this study, sorted CD4+ and CD8+ T cells from the blood of healthy subjects and of severe aplastic anemia patients had their TCR repertoires deep-sequenced. Ficoll-Paque density gradient centrifugation was used to isolate peripheral blood mononuclear cells. CD4+ and CD8+ T cells were sorted by FACS or magnetic beads before DNA extraction. This clonotype has at least ten counts. Its recognized antigen is unknown. One base away there is no much larger clone; base qualities are not given. Genomic DNA was used as template for profiling of TCR beta VDJ combinations and CDR3 sequences. An Illumina HiSeq 2000 was the platform used for TCR repertoire sequencing. From the authors' description of their analysis: TRBV/TRBJ rearrangement plots, CDR3 size and DJ length profiles, and Simpson's diversity index were used to evaluate the repertoires. The most abundant DNA sequence in the deep sequencing data was defined as the immunodominant clone. CDR3 amino acid sequences were checked for sharing across subjects and were also compared against the VDJdb database and published repertoires. TCRdb passed the public sequencing reads through fastp at Q25 and MiXCR, retaining productive beta sequences. Duplicate CDR3 protein sequences are folded into a single record with the most common DNA and genes. V and J calls and clone size were set by TCRdb, not the authors. The sample table contains about 130,000 distinct CDR3 sequences; only one count was recorded for 35% to 50% of them. Under 9% of the sample is held by the ten biggest clonotypes.

The sequence came from a human donor in good health, serving as a control. The sample taken for sequencing was sorted CD4+, CD8+, or CD8+CD57+ T cells (not recorded which) from PBMCs. The sequence is built from TRBV12-5 and TRBJ2-3; no D gene call is confident. The DNA is as follows: TGTGCTAGTGGTCCAACGGGTCTCGGGACAGATACGCAGTATTTT. Its product reads: CASGPTGLGTDTQYF.